The clone carrying this T cell receptor (beta chain) occurred many times. Antigen specificity is unknown. TCRdb re-analysed the 5' RACE reads in MiXCR, keeping a single row per CDR3 protein. The sample lists some 130,000 distinct CDR3 sequences; 5% to 8% were seen once. The junction had 13 bases not matched to a gene; V was cut back by 6 bases and J by 1 base. This CDR3 comprises 17 residues. The record originates from a study of T cells after yellow fever vaccination. Study observations and caveats: From the bulk population, abundant clonotypes could contaminate and appear within FACS-sorted repertoires. The secondary response was weaker, and its peak arrived faster, on day 5 versus 15. Booster sampling recovered most clones from primary vaccination (less than 97% CD4, approximately 88% CD8).

The source of this sequence is a man aged 25-45 years who received the YFV17D yellow fever vaccine. This material consisted of CD4+ T cells sorted from PBMCs, taken 10 days after the yellow fever booster vaccination. This chain connects TRBV12-3 or TRBV12-4 to TRBJ2-7; 9 positions agree with TRBD2. CDR3 sequence reads: CASSPAGPSGASYEQYF. The CDR3 DNA is TGTGCCAGCAGCCCAGCCGGCCCTAGCGGGGCTTCCTACGAGCAGTACTTC.